This entry lists 16 T cell receptor beta chains sequenced from one sample in a study of blood T cell repertoires in COVID-19. TCRdb's table, derived via immunoSEQ multiplex PCR, lists solely in-frame clones and lacks some. The data contain roughly 200,000 clones, around 89% of them singletons. The specimen was PBMCs or T cells enriched from blood (not recorded which). The receptors derive from a man aged 25 to 40 who had recovered from COVID-19.

The gene calls are TRBV4-2 and TRBJ1-1; D remains unclear. V was shortened by 1 base and J by 2 bases, with 5 bases between the two germline ends. This CDR3 has 13 residues. Germline V gene sequence: CDR1 LGHNA, CDR2 YNFKEQ. The CDR3 region has the DNA TGTGCCAGCAGCCAAGTACAAAACACTGAAGCTTTCTTT. It encodes CASSQVQNTEAFF.

This chain joins TRBV4-1 and TRBJ2-7, with TRBD2 matching over 8 bases. The CDR3 is made up of 17 amino acids. Germline assignment: CDR1 MGHRA and CDR2 YSYEKL. The ends lost 0 bases at V and 0 bases at J; junction bases unmatched: 7. CDR3 residues: CASSQDLSGTSSYEQYF. Here the CDR3 DNA reads TGCGCCAGCAGCCAAGATCTTAGTGGGACTAGCTCCTACGAGCAGTACTTC.

J is TRBJ2-7 and V is TRBV6-5; TRBD1 matches at 8 bases. This CDR3 comprises 15 residues. Per germline, CDR1 MNHEY and CDR2 SVGAGI. J gave up 4 bases and V 0 bases, and 5 bases lay outside the gene matches. CDR3 in DNA: TGTGCCAGCAGTTACTCTAGGACAGGGACTTACGAGCAGTACTTC. The encoded protein is CASSYSRTGTYEQYF.

V is TRBV11-2 and J is TRBJ2-7; D gene unclear. Trimming cost V 3 bases and J 4 bases, with 13 bases left between them. The CDR3 sequence is 14 residues long. Germline lookup yields CDR1 SGHAT and CDR2 FQNNGV. The CDR3 nucleotides read TGTGCCAGCAGCTTGCTGTTTCGCGCGTACGAGCAGTACTTC. Residues: CASSLLFRAYEQYF.

This sequence joins TRBV5-1 and TRBJ2-1, with D perhaps matching TRBD2 (5 bases). Per the germline V gene, CDR1 is SGHRS and CDR2 is YFSETQ. The CDR3 covers 15 residues. Trimming took 5 bases from V and 2 from J, leaving 14 bases between them. The CDR3, as DNA: TGCGCCAGCAGGGCTGGCGGGTACCCCTACAATGAGCAGTTCTTC. It specifies CASRAGGYPYNEQFF. The full variable domain, its missing parts supplied by reference TRBV5-1 and TRBJ2-1, is KAGVTQTPRYLIKTRGQQVTLSCSPISGHRSVSWYQQTPGQGLQFLFEYFSETQRNKGNFPGRFSGRQFSNSRSEMNVSTLELGDSALYLCASRAGGYPYNEQFFGPGTRLTVL.

The chain carries TRBV7-9 and TRBJ2-7; 9 nucleotides align to TRBD1. V gave up 2 bases and J gave up 4 bases; unmatched junction bases: 6. The CDR3 has 15 residues. Germline values: CDR1 SEHNR, CDR2 FQNEAQ (reference sequence). This CDR3 reads CASSLPGQGMYEQYF. The CDR3 DNA is TGTGCCAGCAGCTTACCGGGACAGGGCATGTACGAGCAGTACTTC.

The chain links TRBV6-2 or TRBV6-3 to TRBJ2-5; 10 positions match TRBD2. Trimming removed 2 bases from V and 7 bases from J; junction bases left unmatched: 10. This CDR3 contains 16 residues. Germline V gene data show CDR1 as MNHEY and CDR2 as SVGEGT. The CDR3 protein is CASSYASASGSGTQYF. The CDR3 DNA sequence: TGTGCCAGCAGTTACGCGTCGGCTAGCGGGAGTGGGACCCAGTACTTC.

This chain uses TRBV7-2 with TRBJ2-7; tentative D call: TRBD2 (5 bases). The V end lost 1 base, the J end lost 6 bases, and 16 bases lay between the germline ends. The CDR3 has 15 residues. Germline CDR1 reads SGHTA; CDR2 reads FQGNSA. CDR3 sequence (DNA): TGTGCCAGCAGCTTAGGGACTTGGCAAGGAAGCGAGCAGTACTTC. Translation gives CASSLGTWQGSEQYF.

The V and J genes are TRBV30 and TRBJ1-5; the match to TRBD1 covers 9 bases. This CDR3 has 16 residues. J gave up 4 bases and V 0 bases, and 7 bases lay outside the gene matches. Germline-derived CDR1 and CDR2 are GTSNPN and SVGIG (reference sequence). CDR3: CAWSVWGTGNNQPQHF. CDR3 nucleotides: TGTGCCTGGAGTGTATGGGGGACAGGGAATAATCAGCCCCAGCATTTT.

The rearrangement joins TRBV5-4 to TRBJ2-7; D is uncertain. The CDR3 length is 13 residues. V shed 2 bases and J shed 2 bases, with 8 bases lying between them. The germline CDR1 and CDR2 sequences are SGHNT and YYREEE (reference sequence). CDR3 in DNA: TGTGCCAGCAGCTTTGAGGCTACCTACGAGCAGTACTTC. Protein product: CASSFEATYEQYF.

This chain links TRBV5-1 with TRBJ2-2; 8 bases agree with TRBD2. The V segment lost 1 base and the J segment 5 bases; nucleotides outside the gene matches: 4. Germline V gene sequence: CDR1 SGHRS, CDR2 YFSETQ. The CDR3 extends over 15 amino acids. The CDR3 DNA follows: TGCGCCAGCAGCTTGATTAGCGGGGTGACCGGGGAGCTGTTTTTT. Amino acid sequence: CASSLISGVTGELFF.

The chain has TRBV6-5 and TRBJ2-3; D gene unclear. V lost 6 bases, J lost 4 bases, and 11 bases lay in between. The length of the CDR3 is 13 residues. Germline V gene lookup returns CDR1 MNHEY and CDR2 SVGAGI. DNA for the CDR3: TGTGCCAGCAGCCTTGCAATAGCAGATACGCAGTATTTT. Encoded protein: CASSLAIADTQYF.

V usage is TRBV27 and J usage is TRBJ2-6; 10 positions match TRBD1. The CDR3 spans 17 residues. CDR1 and CDR2 from the germline V gene are MNHEY and SMNVEV (reference sequence). With V trimmed by 6 bases and J by 2 bases, 7 bases remained unmatched. DNA for the CDR3: TGTGCCAGCAGATCGGGACAGGGGAACGCTGGGGCCAACGTCCTGACTTTC. Protein sequence: CASRSGQGNAGANVLTF.

The chain combines TRBV4-1 with TRBJ2-5; TRBD1 aligns across 8 bases. Germline trimming cut 0 bases from V and 5 bases from J; bases unmatched to any gene: 5. Germline loops: CDR1 MGHRA, CDR2 YSYEKL. The CDR3 is 15 residues long. The chain's CDR3 is CASSQDARGLETQYF. The CDR3 bases are TGCGCCAGCAGCCAAGATGCCAGGGGGCTTGAGACCCAGTACTTC.

CDR3 sequence: CASSGGASGINTQYF. The CDR3 nucleotides are TGTGCCAGCAGCGGGGGGGCTAGCGGGATAAATACGCAGTATTTT. V and J are TRBV5-4 and TRBJ2-3; 9 bases are a match to TRBD2. CDR1 is SGHNT, CDR2 YYREEE, per germline (reference sequence). CDR3 size: 15 residues. V gave up 4 bases and J gave up 7 bases; unmatched junction bases: 10.

The chain uses TRBV3-1 (or the pseudogene TRBV3-2) and TRBJ2-7, with 7 nucleotides matching TRBD1. The V segment lost 4 bases and the J segment 7 bases; nucleotides outside the gene matches: 4. This CDR3 comprises 12 residues. Germline CDR1 reads LGHDT; CDR2 reads YNNKEL (reference sequence). CDR3 nucleotides: TGTGCCAGCAGCCGACCGACAGGGGAGCAGTACTTC. Translated: CASSRPTGEQYF.